A single sample is the source of the 30 T cell receptor beta chains below, sequenced in a study of shared clonotypes between healthy human individuals. Assay: immunoSEQ multiplex PCR; the TCRdb copy retains only in-frame clones and omits some. The sample has tens of thousands of clones; 60% to 70% are singletons. The sequencing sample was made of memory CD8+ T cells sorted from blood. Subset denoted: CD45RO+ cells pooled with CCR7-negative TemRA cells. These receptors were collected from a man younger than 45 in good health.

The chain is built from TRBV4-1 and TRBJ2-1; 8 positions match TRBD2. There are 15 residues in the CDR3. Germline V lookup: CDR1 MGHRA, CDR2 YSYEKL. The V and J ends lost 7 bases and 0 bases, in that order; junction bases with no gene match: 5. The DNA of the CDR3 is TGCGCCAGCACAGAAAGCGGGAGCTCCTACAATGAGCAGTTCTTC. Its protein product is CASTESGSSYNEQFF.

A remark on this clone: This sample includes further DNA sequences coding for the same CDR3. The CDR3 DNA reads as TGCGCCAGCAGCTTGGTTGGCGGCTCCTACGAGCAGTACTTC. This translates into CASSLVGGSYEQYF. The J gene is TRBJ2-7, the V gene TRBV5-1, with D unclear. Germline CDR1 reads SGHRS; CDR2 reads YFSETQ. V dropped 0 bases and J dropped 0 bases, with 7 bases sitting between them. This CDR3 has 14 amino acids.

Concerning this clone: The junction departs from the called germline gene at one end, perhaps through a read error. This sequence joins TRBV4-3 and TRBJ2-1, with D perhaps assigned TRBD1 or TRBD2 (5 bases each). The CDR3 sequence is 14 residues long. CDR1 is LGHNA and CDR2 is YSLEER in the germline V gene. The CDR3 nucleotides read TGCGCCAGCAGCCAAGCCGGGGCCTACCATGAGCAGTTCTTC. This translates into CASSQAGAYHEQFF.

The V and J genes are TRBV6-6 and TRBJ2-5; D might be TRBD1 or TRBD2, each matching 6 bases. Germline V gene lookup returns CDR1 MNHNY and CDR2 SVGAGI (reference sequence). V was shortened by 8 bases and J by 5 bases, with 18 bases between the two germline ends. The CDR3 has 14 residues. CDR3 loop: CASSRGAEWETQYF. The CDR3 coding sequence is TGTGCCAGCTCAAGGGGGGCGGAATGGGAGACCCAGTACTTC.

This clone was counted a single time. The chain recombines TRBV2 with TRBJ2-3, with D perhaps assigned TRBD1 or TRBD2 (5 bases each). V shed 7 bases and J shed 0 bases, with 11 bases lying between them. The CDR3 extends over 14 amino acids. The V gene's germline CDR1 is SNHLY and CDR2 FYNNEI. CDR3 in amino acids: CASIQRDSTDTQYF. The CDR3 DNA sequence: TGTGCCAGCATACAACGGGACAGCACAGATACGCAGTATTTT.

The chain recombines TRBV2 with TRBJ1-5, with D unresolved. V was trimmed by 3 bases and J by 4 bases, leaving 7 bases between them. The CDR3 covers 13 residues. From germline, CDR1 is SNHLY and CDR2 FYNNEI. For the CDR3, the DNA is TGTGCCAGCAGTGAGACGAGGAATCAGCCCCAGCATTTT. This encodes CASSETRNQPQHF. The whole variable domain, filled in from reference TRBV2 and TRBJ1-5, reads EPEVTQTPSHQVTQMGQEVILRCVPISNHLYFYWYRQILGQKVEFLVSFYNNEISEKSEIFDDQFSVERPDGSNFTLKIRSTKLEDSAMYFCASSETRNQPQHFGDGTRLSIL.

This chain connects TRBV6-1 to TRBJ2-4, with 8 bases fitting TRBD2. V gave up 2 bases and J gave up 13 bases; unmatched junction bases: 10. This CDR3 region has 14 residues. Germline CDR1 and CDR2: MNHNS and SASEGT. CDR3 nucleotides: TGTGCCAGCAGTGAATTGGGGACTAGTTTTTCGCAGTACTTC. This sequence encodes CASSELGTSFSQYF.

The J gene is TRBJ2-7, the V gene TRBV25-1; the D gene is possibly TRBD1 (6 bases). The CDR3 contains 14 residues. Germline CDR1 MGHDK, CDR2 SYGVNS. Trimming pared 3 bases from V and 0 bases from J, leaving 9 bases between. Here the CDR3 DNA reads TGTGCCAGCAGTGACAGGGGTGACTCCTACGAGCAGTACTTC. This codes for CASSDRGDSYEQYF.

The chain employs TRBV5-6 and TRBJ2-1, with 9 positions matching TRBD2. J gave up 8 bases and V 4 bases, and 7 bases lay outside the gene matches. Germline values: CDR1 SGHDT, CDR2 YYEEEE. The CDR3 is 14 amino acids. The CDR3 loop is CASSRSGRSDEQFF. For the CDR3, the DNA is TGTGCCAGCAGCCGTAGCGGGAGAAGCGATGAGCAGTTCTTC. Filled out from reference TRBV5-6 and TRBJ2-1, the complete variable domain reads DAGVTQSPTHLIKTRGQQVTLRCSPKSGHDTVSWYQQALGQGPQFIFQYYEEEERQRGNFPDRFSGHQFPNYSSELNVNALLLGDSALYLCASSRSGRSDEQFFGPGTRLTVL.

CDR3 region: CASSRYSNSPDEQYF. In DNA form, the CDR3 reads TGTGCCAGCAGCCGTTATTCTAACTCCCCTGACGAGCAGTACTTC. The chain joins TRBV7-6 to TRBJ2-7; D unclear. The V end lost 5 bases, the J end lost 5 bases, and 19 bases lay between the germline ends. This CDR3 is built from 15 residues. CDR1 is SGHVS, CDR2 FNYEAQ, per germline.

V and J are TRBV30 and TRBJ2-7; TRBD2 matches 16 bases. Germline CDR1 reads GTSNPN; CDR2 reads SVGIG (reference sequence). CDR3 length: 16 amino acids. The junction had 9 bases not matched to a gene; V was cut back by 1 base and J by 9 bases. The CDR3 coding sequence is TGTGCCTGGAGTGCACGCGCGGGACTAGCGGGAGGGACGCAGTACTTC. Its protein is CAWSARAGLAGGTQYF.

Only a few counts were recorded for this clone. This chain links TRBV19 with TRBJ2-2; no definite D call. The length of the CDR3 is 13 residues. Per the germline V gene, CDR1 is LNHDA and CDR2 is SQIVND (reference sequence). The V end lost 7 bases, the J end lost 5 bases, and 11 bases lay between the germline ends. CDR3 in DNA: TGTGCCAGTAATAATGGAGAGACCGGGGAGCTGTTTTTT. Translating gives CASNNGETGELFF.

This clone occurred many times. A much more abundant neighbour one base away suggests this may be a read error. In the same sample, other DNA sequences code for this CDR3. V is TRBV28 and J is TRBJ2-7; 7 positions agree with TRBD1. The V gene end was trimmed by 6 bases and the J gene end by 3 bases; junction bases not matched to a gene: 2. This CDR3 comprises 12 residues. Germline V gives CDR1 MDHEN, CDR2 SYDVKM. The CDR3 protein is CASSGTDYEQYF. The CDR3 DNA follows: TGTGCCAGCAGCGGGACAGACTACGAGCAGTACTTC.

V usage is TRBV12-5 and J usage is TRBJ2-1; a weak D match, TRBD1 (6 bases). With 1 base removed from V and 8 bases from J, the gap between germline ends came to 18 bases. CDR1 and CDR2 from the germline V gene are LGHNT and FRNRAP. The CDR3 runs 16 residues. Written as DNA, the CDR3 is TGTGCTAGTGGTTTGGACCCGGGACACCGGAACGATGAGCAGTTCTTC. Translated: CASGLDPGHRNDEQFF. Full variable domain (remainder filled in from reference TRBV12-5 and TRBJ2-1): DARVTQTPRHKVTEMGQEVTMRCQPILGHNTVFWYRQTMMQGLELLAYFRNRAPLDDSGMPKDRFSAEMPDATLATLKIQPSEPRDSAVYFCASGLDPGHRNDEQFFGPGTRLTVL.

This rearrangement joins TRBV22-1 to TRBJ1-2. TRBV22-1 is a listed pseudogene. CDR3 length: 14 amino acids. CDR3 region: CPGSRIRKTYGYTF. The DNA of the CDR3 is TGTCCTGGGAGCCGTATCAGAAAGACCTATGGCTACACCTTC.

The CDR3 DNA follows: TGCGCCAGCAGCCAAGATTCGAGTGATTTAGGTTCCGGTGGGGAAAAACTGTTTTTT. It translates to CASSQDSSDLGSGGEKLFF. The chain has TRBV4-3 and TRBJ1-4; D gene uncertain. Deletions cut 0 bases from V and 8 bases from J, with 25 bases between. Germline CDR1 and CDR2: LGHNA and YSLEER. The CDR3 runs to 19 residues.

CDR3 nucleotides: TGTGCCACCAGCAGTCCGGGGGTGCGGCAGTACTTC. This translates into CATSSPGVRQYF. The chain uses TRBV15 and TRBJ2-7; the D gene is possibly TRBD2 (6 bases). This CDR3 is 12 amino acids long. Germline V gene sequence: CDR1 LNHNV, CDR2 YYDKDF (reference sequence). V dropped 3 bases and J dropped 9 bases, with 12 bases sitting between them.

The V call is TRBV7-2, the J call TRBJ2-7; D is possibly TRBD1 (6 bases). The CDR3 is made up of 12 amino acids. Germline loops: CDR1 SGHTA, CDR2 FQGNSA. V was cut by 8 bases and J by 4 bases, with 12 bases left in between. CDR3 bases: TGTGCCAGCTCCATGGGGGCATACGAGCAGTACTTC. It translates to CASSMGAYEQYF. Full variable domain (remainder filled in from reference TRBV7-2 and TRBJ2-7): GAGVSQSPSNKVTEKGKDVELRCDPISGHTALYWYRQSLGQGLEFLIYFQGNSAPDKSGLPSDRFSAERTGGSVSTLTIQRTQQEDSAVYLCASSMGAYEQYFGPGTRLTVT.

V is TRBV18 and J is TRBJ2-3; maybe TRBD2 (5 bases). V gave up 7 bases and J gave up 3 bases, with 14 bases separating them. The CDR3 is made up of 14 amino acids. Germline assignment: CDR1 KGHSH and CDR2 LQKENI. In DNA form, the CDR3 reads TGTGCCAGCTTTGGACTGTCCCTAACAGATACGCAGTATTTT. Translation: CASFGLSLTDTQYF.

The chain has TRBV6-4 and TRBJ2-1; D ambiguous. The V end lost 3 bases, the J end lost 6 bases, and 12 bases lay between the germline ends. The V gene's germline CDR1 is MRHNA and CDR2 SNTAGT. This CDR3 is 14 amino acids long. CDR3 in DNA: TGTGCCAGCAGTGAGGTAGGGCTACTCAATGAGCAGTTCTTC. It specifies CASSEVGLLNEQFF.

This clone was detected only a few times. This chain uses TRBV7-6 with TRBJ1-2; D gene unclear. Per germline, CDR1 SGHVS and CDR2 FNYEAQ. This CDR3 is 15 amino acids long. V was shortened by 1 base and J by 0 bases, with 9 bases between the two germline ends. The CDR3 reads CASSLDPGANYGYTF. In nucleotides, the CDR3 is TGTGCCAGCAGCTTAGATCCGGGAGCTAACTATGGCTACACCTTC.

The chain links TRBV7-8 to TRBJ2-5; D is undetermined. CDR3 size: 15 residues. CDR1 and CDR2 from the germline V gene are SGHVS and FQNEAQ. Trimming removed 0 bases from V and 3 bases from J, with 11 bases in between. The CDR3 region is CASSLARIFEETQYF. The CDR3, as DNA: TGTGCCAGCAGCTTAGCGCGGATCTTCGAAGAGACCCAGTACTTC.

This chain joins TRBV6-5 and TRBJ1-5; no clear D. The CDR3 loop spans 15 amino acids. Germline V gene data show CDR1 as MNHEY and CDR2 as SVGAGI. With 0 bases removed from V and 0 bases from J, the gap between germline ends came to 6 bases. CDR3: CASSYSRDSNQPQHF. Here the CDR3 DNA reads TGTGCCAGCAGTTACTCGAGGGATAGCAATCAGCCCCAGCATTTT.

This clone occurred a few times. The rearrangement joins TRBV7-8 to TRBJ1-4, with D maybe TRBD1 (5 bases). V shed 5 bases and J shed 6 bases, with 13 bases lying between them. Germline-derived CDR1 and CDR2 are SGHVS and FQNEAQ. This CDR3 comprises 14 residues. The CDR3 loop reads CASSLDGADEKLFF. The CDR3 DNA sequence: TGTGCCAGCAGCCTCGACGGGGCTGATGAAAAACTGTTTTTT.

V and J are TRBV28 and TRBJ1-1; TRBD1 matches 7 bases. The CDR3 spans 16 residues. Trimming took 3 bases from V and 1 from J; bases not matched to a gene: 8. CDR1 is MDHEN and CDR2 is SYDVKM in the germline V gene. The chain's CDR3 is CASSLLTGPRNTEAFF. CDR3 coding DNA: TGTGCCAGCAGTTTGCTGACAGGGCCCCGGAACACTGAAGCTTTCTTT.

In the case of this clone: A far larger clone is only one base removed, so a read error is likely. The genes are TRBV6-1 and TRBJ2-7, with a weak D call TRBD2 (6 bases). The CDR3 totals 15 residues. Germline CDR1 reads MNHNS; CDR2 reads SASEGT. Trimming left V 3 bases short and J 0 bases short, with 12 bases between. CDR3 sequence reads: CASSDPGTGSYEQYF. CDR3 DNA: TGTGCCAGCAGTGACCCCGGGACTGGCTCCTACGAGCAGTACTTC.

Note on this clone: Possible read error: a much larger clone is one base away. This chain joins TRBV12-5 and TRBJ2-5, with D tentatively TRBD1 or TRBD2 (5 bases each). The germline V gene encodes CDR1 LGHNT and CDR2 FRNRAP. The CDR3 extends over 12 amino acids. CDR3 sequence reads: CASSLVRDPTDF. CDR3 coding DNA: TGTGCTAGTAGTTTGGTACGGGACCCCACCGACTTC.

This clone appeared a few times. The CDR3 coding sequence is TGTGCCAGCAGTCCGATTCCCAATGAGCAGTTCTTC. Translated, it gives CASSPIPNEQFF. The chain carries TRBV13 and TRBJ2-1; D remains unclear. V lost 6 bases and J 6 bases, leaving 9 bases between the germline ends. This CDR3 region has 12 residues. Germline CDR1 PRHDT, CDR2 FYEKMQ (reference sequence). Supplemented by reference TRBV13 and TRBJ2-1, the full variable domain reads AAGVIQSPRHLIKEKRETATLKCYPIPRHDTVYWYQQGPGQDPQFLISFYEKMQSDKGSIPDRFSAQQFSDYHSELNMSSLELGDSALYFCASSPIPNEQFFGPGTRLTVL.

The chain carries TRBV19 and TRBJ1-5; D uncertain. V shed 6 bases and J shed 1 base, with 10 bases lying between them. The CDR3 length is 14 residues. Germline-derived CDR1 and CDR2 are LNHDA and SQIVND (reference sequence). This CDR3 reads CASSPSWSNQPQHF. The DNA for the CDR3 is TGTGCCAGTAGCCCATCATGGAGCAATCAGCCCCAGCATTTT.

As concerns this clone: A junction boundary mismatches the germline segment, possibly from a read error. V gene TRBV25-1 combines with J gene TRBJ2-5, with 9 bases that match TRBD1. Germline assignment: CDR1 MGHDK and CDR2 SYGVNS. CDR3 size: 16 residues. This CDR3 reads CASNSELQGAREAQYF. The CDR3 bases are TGTGCCAGCAACTCCGAATTACAGGGGGCAAGAGAGGCCCAGTACTTC.